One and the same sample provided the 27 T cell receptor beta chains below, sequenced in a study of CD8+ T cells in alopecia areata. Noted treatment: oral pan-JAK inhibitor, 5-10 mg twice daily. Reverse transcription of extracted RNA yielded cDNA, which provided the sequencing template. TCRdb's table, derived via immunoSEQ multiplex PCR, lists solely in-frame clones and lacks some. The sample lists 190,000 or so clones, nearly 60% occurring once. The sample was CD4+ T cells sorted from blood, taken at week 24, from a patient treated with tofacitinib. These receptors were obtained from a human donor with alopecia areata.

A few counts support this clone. The CDR3 region is CASSQGLAGDNEQFF. CDR3 sequence (DNA): TGTGCCAGCAGCCAGGGTCTAGCGGGGGACAATGAGCAGTTCTTC. J is TRBJ2-1 and V is TRBV14, with 10 bases that match TRBD2. From germline, CDR1 is SGHDN and CDR2 FVKESK. The CDR3 consists of 15 residues. V dropped 3 bases and J dropped 5; count of bases not matched to a gene: 4.

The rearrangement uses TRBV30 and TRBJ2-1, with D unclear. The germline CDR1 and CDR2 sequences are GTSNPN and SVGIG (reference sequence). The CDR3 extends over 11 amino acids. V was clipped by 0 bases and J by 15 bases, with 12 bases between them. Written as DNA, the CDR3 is TGTGCCTGGAGTGTAGCAGACCTCCGGTTCTTC. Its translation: CAWSVADLRFF.

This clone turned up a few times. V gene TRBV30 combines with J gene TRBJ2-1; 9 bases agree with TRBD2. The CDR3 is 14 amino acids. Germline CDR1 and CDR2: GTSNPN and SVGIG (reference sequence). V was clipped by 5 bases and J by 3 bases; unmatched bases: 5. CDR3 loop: CAWGETSGYNEQFF. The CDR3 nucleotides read TGTGCCTGGGGTGAGACTAGCGGCTACAATGAGCAGTTCTTC. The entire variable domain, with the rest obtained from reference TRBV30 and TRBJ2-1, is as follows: SQTIHQWPATLVQPVGSPLSLECTVEGTSNPNLYWYRQAAGRGLQLLFYSVGIGQISSEVPQNLSASRPQDRQFILSSKKLLLSDSGFYLCAWGETSGYNEQFFGPGTRLTVL.

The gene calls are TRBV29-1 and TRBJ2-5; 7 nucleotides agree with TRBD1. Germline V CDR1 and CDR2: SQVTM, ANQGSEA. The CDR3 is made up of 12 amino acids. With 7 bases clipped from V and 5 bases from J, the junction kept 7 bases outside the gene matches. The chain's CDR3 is CSATGVGETQYF. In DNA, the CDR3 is TGCAGCGCTACAGGGGTGGGGGAGACCCAGTACTTC.

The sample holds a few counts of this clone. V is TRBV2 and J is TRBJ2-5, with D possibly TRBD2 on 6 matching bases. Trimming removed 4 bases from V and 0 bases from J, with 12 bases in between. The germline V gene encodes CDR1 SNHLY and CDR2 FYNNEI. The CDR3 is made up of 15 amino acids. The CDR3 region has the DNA TGTGCCAGCAGTGTAGATCGGGGGTACCAAGAGACCCAGTACTTC. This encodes CASSVDRGYQETQYF. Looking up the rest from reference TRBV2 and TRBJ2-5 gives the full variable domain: EPEVTQTPSHQVTQMGQEVILRCVPISNHLYFYWYRQILGQKVEFLVSFYNNEISEKSEIFDDQFSVERPDGSNFTLKIRSTKLEDSAMYFCASSVDRGYQETQYFGPGTRLLVL.

The CDR3 protein is CASSQDLSAMGEKLFF. CDR3 DNA: TGCGCCAGCAGCCAAGATTTATCGGCGATGGGTGAAAAACTGTTTTTT. This sequence joins TRBV4-1 and TRBJ1-4; the D is unclear. The ends were cut back, 0 bases at V and 7 bases at J, with 15 bases in the middle. CDR3 size: 16 residues. Germline lookup yields CDR1 MGHRA and CDR2 YSYEKL.

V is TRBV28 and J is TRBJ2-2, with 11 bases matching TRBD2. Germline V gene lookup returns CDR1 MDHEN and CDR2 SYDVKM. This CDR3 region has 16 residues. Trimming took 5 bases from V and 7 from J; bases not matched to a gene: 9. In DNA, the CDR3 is TGTGCCAGCAGTGCCACTAGCGGGAGCTATAACGGGGAGCTGTTTTTT. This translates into CASSATSGSYNGELFF.

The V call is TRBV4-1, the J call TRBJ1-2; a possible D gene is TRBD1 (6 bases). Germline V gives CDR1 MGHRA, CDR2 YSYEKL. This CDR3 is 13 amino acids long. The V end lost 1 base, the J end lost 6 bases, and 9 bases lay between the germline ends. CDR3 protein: CASSQAQGNGYTF. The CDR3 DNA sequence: TGCGCCAGCAGCCAAGCGCAGGGGAATGGCTACACCTTC.

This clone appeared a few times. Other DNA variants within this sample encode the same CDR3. CDR3 sequence (DNA): TGCAGCGTTGAGGCGGGTCTGGGCACTGAAGCTTTCTTT. Protein sequence: CSVEAGLGTEAFF. The gene calls are TRBV29-1 and TRBJ1-1; D not certain. V was pared by 3 bases and J by 4 bases, with 12 bases between. CDR3 length: 13 amino acids. Germline V lookup: CDR1 SQVTM, CDR2 ANQGSEA.

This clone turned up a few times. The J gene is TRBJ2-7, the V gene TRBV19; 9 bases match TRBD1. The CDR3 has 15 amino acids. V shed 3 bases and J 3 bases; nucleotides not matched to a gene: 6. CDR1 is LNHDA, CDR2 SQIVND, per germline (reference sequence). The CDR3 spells CASSITGTGNYEQYF. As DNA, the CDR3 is TGTGCCAGTAGTATTACCGGGACAGGGAACTACGAGCAGTACTTC.

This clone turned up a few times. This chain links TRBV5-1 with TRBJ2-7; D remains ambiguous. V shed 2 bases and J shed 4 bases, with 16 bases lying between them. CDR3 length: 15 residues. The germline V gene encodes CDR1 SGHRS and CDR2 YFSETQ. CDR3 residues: CASSLGHGFGYEQYF. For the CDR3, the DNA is TGCGCCAGCAGCTTAGGGCACGGCTTTGGATACGAGCAGTACTTC.

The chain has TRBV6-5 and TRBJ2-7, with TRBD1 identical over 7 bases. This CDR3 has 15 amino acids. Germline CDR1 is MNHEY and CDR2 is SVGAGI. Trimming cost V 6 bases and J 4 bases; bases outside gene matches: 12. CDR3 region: CASRTPQGIGYEQYF. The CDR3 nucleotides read TGTGCCAGCAGGACACCACAGGGGATTGGATACGAGCAGTACTTC.

CDR3 in amino acids: CASMRTEISGYTF. The CDR3 region has the DNA TGTGCCAGTATGAGGACAGAAATATCGGGCTACACCTTC. This sequence joins TRBV19 and TRBJ1-2; TRBD1 might be the D (6 bases). The V end was cut by 7 bases, the J end by 8 bases, with 17 bases between. CDR1 and CDR2 from the germline V gene are LNHDA and SQIVND (reference sequence). This CDR3 has 13 residues.

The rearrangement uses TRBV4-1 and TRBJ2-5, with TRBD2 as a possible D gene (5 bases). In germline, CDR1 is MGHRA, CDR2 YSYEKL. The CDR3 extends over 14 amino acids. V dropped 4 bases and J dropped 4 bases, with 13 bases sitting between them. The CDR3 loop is CASSRGEAGETQYF. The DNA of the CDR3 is TGCGCCAGCAGCCGCGGAGAGGCGGGAGAGACCCAGTACTTC.

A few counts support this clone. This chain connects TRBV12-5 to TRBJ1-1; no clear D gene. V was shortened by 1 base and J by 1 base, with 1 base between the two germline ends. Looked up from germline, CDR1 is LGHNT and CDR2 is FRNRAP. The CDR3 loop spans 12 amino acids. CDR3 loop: CASGLGNTEAFF. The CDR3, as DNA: TGTGCTAGTGGTTTGGGGAACACTGAAGCTTTCTTT.

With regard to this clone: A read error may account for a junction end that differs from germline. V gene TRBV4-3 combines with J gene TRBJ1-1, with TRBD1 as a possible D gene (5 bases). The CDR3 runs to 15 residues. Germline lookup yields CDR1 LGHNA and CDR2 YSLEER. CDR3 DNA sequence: TGCGCCAGCAGCCAAGATTTTAGGACGGACACAGAAGCTTTCTTT. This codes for CASSQDFRTDTEAFF.

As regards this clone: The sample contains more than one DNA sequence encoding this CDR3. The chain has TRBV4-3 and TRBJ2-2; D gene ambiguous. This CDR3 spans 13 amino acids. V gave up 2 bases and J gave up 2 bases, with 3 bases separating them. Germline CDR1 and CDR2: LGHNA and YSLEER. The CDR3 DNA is TGCGCCAGCAGCCAAACCAACACCGGGGAGCTGTTTTTT. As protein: CASSQTNTGELFF.

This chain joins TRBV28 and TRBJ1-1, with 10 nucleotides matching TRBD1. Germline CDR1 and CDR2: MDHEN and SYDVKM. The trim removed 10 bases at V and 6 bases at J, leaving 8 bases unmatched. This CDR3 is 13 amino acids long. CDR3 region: CATRTGGTSEAFF. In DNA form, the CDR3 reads TGTGCCACCCGGACAGGGGGTACCTCTGAAGCTTTCTTT.

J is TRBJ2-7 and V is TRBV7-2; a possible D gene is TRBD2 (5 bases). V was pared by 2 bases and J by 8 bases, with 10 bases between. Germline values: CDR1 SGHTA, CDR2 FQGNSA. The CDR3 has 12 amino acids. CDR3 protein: CASSLISGKQYF. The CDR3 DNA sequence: TGTGCCAGCAGCTTAATATCCGGGAAGCAGTACTTC.

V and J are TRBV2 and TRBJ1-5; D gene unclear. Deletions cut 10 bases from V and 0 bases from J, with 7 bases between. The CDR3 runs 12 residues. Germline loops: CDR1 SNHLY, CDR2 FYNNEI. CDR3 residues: CATRISNQPQHF. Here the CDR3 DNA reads TGTGCCACCCGGATTAGCAATCAGCCCCAGCATTTT.

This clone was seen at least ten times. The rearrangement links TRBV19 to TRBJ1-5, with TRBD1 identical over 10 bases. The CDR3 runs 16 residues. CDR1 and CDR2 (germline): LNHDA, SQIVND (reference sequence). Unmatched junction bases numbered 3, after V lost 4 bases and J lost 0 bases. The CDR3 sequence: CASSRDRGYSNQPQHF. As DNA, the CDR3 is TGTGCCAGTAGTAGGGACAGGGGTTATAGCAATCAGCCCCAGCATTTT.

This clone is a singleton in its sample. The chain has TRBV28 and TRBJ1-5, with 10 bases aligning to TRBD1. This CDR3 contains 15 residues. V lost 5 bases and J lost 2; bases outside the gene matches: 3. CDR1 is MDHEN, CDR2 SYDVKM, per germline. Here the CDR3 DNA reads TGTGCCAGCAGTCGGACAGGGGGAGGCAATCAGCCCCAGCATTTT. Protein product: CASSRTGGGNQPQHF.

CDR3 amino acids: CASSEAFF. As DNA, the CDR3 is TGTGCCAGCTCAGAAGCTTTCTTT. This chain joins TRBV13 and TRBJ1-1; D gene unclear. Looked up from germline, CDR1 is PRHDT and CDR2 is FYEKMQ (reference sequence). The CDR3 runs 8 residues. V lost 8 bases to trimming and J lost 8 bases, with 3 bases between them.

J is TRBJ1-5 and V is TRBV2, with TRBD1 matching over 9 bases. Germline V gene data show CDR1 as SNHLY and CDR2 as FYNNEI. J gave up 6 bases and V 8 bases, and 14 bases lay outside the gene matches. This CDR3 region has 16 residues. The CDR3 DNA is TGTGCCAGCTCTATCGCCGGGACAGGGTTCACTCAGCCCCAGCATTTT. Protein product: CASSIAGTGFTQPQHF.

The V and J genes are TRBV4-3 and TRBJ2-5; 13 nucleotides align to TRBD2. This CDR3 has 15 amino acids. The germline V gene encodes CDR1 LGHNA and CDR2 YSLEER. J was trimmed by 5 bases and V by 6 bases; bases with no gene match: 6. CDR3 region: CASSPTSGRVETQYF. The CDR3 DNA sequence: TGCGCCAGCAGTCCAACTAGCGGGAGGGTCGAGACCCAGTACTTC.

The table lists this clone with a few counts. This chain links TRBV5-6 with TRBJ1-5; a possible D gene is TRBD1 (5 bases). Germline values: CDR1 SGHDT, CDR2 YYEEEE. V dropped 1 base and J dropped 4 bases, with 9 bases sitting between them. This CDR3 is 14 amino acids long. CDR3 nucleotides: TGTGCCAGCAGCTTGTATGGGGGGAATCAGCCCCAGCATTTT. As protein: CASSLYGGNQPQHF.

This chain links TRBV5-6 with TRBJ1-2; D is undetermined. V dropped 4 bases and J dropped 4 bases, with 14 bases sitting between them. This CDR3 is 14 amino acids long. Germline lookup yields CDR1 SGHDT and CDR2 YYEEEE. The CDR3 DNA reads TGTGCCAGCAGCCTGCTGGGTGGTGGCTATGGCTACACCTTC. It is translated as CASSLLGGGYGYTF.